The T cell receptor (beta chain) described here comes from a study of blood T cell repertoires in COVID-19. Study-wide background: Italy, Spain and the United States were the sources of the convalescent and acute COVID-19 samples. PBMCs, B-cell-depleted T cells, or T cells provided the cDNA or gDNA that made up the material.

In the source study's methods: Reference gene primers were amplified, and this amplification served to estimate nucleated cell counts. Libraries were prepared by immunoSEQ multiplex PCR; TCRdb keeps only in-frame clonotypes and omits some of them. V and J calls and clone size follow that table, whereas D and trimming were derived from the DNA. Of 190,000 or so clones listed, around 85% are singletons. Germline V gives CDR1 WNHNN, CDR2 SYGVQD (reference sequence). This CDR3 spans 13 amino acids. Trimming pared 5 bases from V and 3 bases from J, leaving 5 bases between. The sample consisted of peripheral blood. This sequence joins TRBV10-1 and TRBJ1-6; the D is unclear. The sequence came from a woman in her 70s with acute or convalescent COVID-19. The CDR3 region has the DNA TGCGCCAGCAGTCGCGACTATAATTCACCCCTCCACTTT. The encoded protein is CASSRDYNSPLHF.